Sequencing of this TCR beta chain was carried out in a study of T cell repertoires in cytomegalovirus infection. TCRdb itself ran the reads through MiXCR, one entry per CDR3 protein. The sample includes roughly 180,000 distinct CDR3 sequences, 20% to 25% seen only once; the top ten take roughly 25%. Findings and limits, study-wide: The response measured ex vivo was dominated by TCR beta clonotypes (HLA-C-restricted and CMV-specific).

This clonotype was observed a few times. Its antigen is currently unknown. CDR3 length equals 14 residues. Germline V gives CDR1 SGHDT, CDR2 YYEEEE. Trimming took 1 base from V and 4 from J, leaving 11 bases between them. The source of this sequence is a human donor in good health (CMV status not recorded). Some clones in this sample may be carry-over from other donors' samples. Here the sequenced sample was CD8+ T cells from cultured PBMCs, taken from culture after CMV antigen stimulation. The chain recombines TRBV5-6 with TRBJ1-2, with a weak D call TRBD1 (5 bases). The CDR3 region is CASSLRGTTYGYTF. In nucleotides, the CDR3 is TGTGCCAGCAGCTTGAGGGGAACTACCTATGGCTACACCTTC.